The 7 T cell receptor beta chains in this list originate from one sample, sequenced in a study of blood T cells in healthy people across ages (dated by TCRdb to the mid-2010s). Receptor amplification or capture employed 5' RACE. Sequencing was performed on an Illumina HiSeq 2500. A second PCR of roughly 7 to 12 cycles was performed with a sample-barcoded 5' primer and a J-beta primer mix. TCRdb reprocessed the public reads (quality trimming at Q25 with fastp, clone calling with MiXCR) and kept in-frame beta chains. When rows share a CDR3 protein, they turn into one entry using the most common DNA and genes. For this sample there are more than 1,400,000 distinct CDR3 sequences; around two fifths appear just once. In total, the top ten clones hold less than 8% of the sample. Sequencing used blood. The receptors were gathered from a woman aged 18-29 years in good health.

The count of this clonotype is one. The chain uses TRBV7-2 and TRBJ1-1; D is unclear. V was clipped by 5 bases and J by 4 bases, with 11 bases between them. CDR1 and CDR2 from the germline V gene are SGHTA and FQGNSA. The CDR3 is 13 residues long. The CDR3 DNA is TGTGCCAGCAGCCATGACTGGGGCACTGAAGCTTTCTTT. Protein sequence: CASSHDWGTEAFF.

The chain joins TRBV5-5 to TRBJ1-2, with D uncertain. The germline CDR1 and CDR2 sequences are SGHKS and YYEKEE (reference sequence). V was pared by 3 bases and J by 6 bases, with 12 bases between. CDR3 length equals 13 residues. The CDR3 region has the DNA TGTGCCAGCAGCTCCCAGGACGACCATGGCTACACCTTC. This codes for CASSSQDDHGYTF.

J is TRBJ1-2 and V is TRBV7-2; 7 positions match TRBD1. The CDR3 is 15 residues long. The V and J ends lost 1 base and 4 bases, in that order; junction bases with no gene match: 6. The germline V gene has CDR1 SGHTA and CDR2 FQGNSA. The CDR3 loop reads CASSLDSGGTYGYTF. The CDR3 coding sequence is TGTGCCAGCAGCTTAGATTCAGGGGGGACCTATGGCTACACCTTC.

J is TRBJ2-5 and V is TRBV13, with 8 bases that match TRBD2. This CDR3 has 16 residues. The V and J ends lost 5 bases and 1 base, in that order; junction bases with no gene match: 9. CDR1 and CDR2 (germline): PRHDT, FYEKMQ (reference sequence). CDR3 sequence reads: CASSGFGAGGQETQYF. The CDR3 region has the DNA TGTGCCAGCAGCGGGTTCGGGGCGGGGGGCCAAGAGACCCAGTACTTC.

This clonotype was counted a few times. This chain links TRBV6-1 with TRBJ2-1; 9 bases fit TRBD2. The CDR3 consists of 15 residues. Germline lookup yields CDR1 MNHNS and CDR2 SASEGT. Germline trimming cut 1 base from V and 7 bases from J; bases unmatched to any gene: 5. The CDR3 region is CASSEGAGGLNEQFF. The CDR3 DNA reads TGTGCCAGCAGTGAAGGGGCGGGGGGGCTTAATGAGCAGTTCTTC.

This clonotype occurred a few times. The CDR3 sequence: CASTLGQPANYGYTF. Here the CDR3 DNA reads TGTGCCAGTACTTTGGGACAGCCGGCTAACTATGGCTACACCTTC. The rearrangement uses TRBV19 and TRBJ1-2; 7 bases line up with TRBD1. The germline CDR1 and CDR2 sequences are LNHDA and SQIVND (reference sequence). The CDR3 is 15 residues long. J gave up 0 bases and V 7 bases, and 8 bases lay outside the gene matches. Looking up the rest from reference TRBV19 and TRBJ1-2 gives the full variable domain: DGGITQSPKYLFRKEGQNVTLSCEQNLNHDAMYWYRQDPGQGLRLIYYSQIVNDFQKGDIAEGYSVSREKKESFPLTVTSAQKNPTAFYLCASTLGQPANYGYTFGSGTRLTVV.

The J gene is TRBJ2-1, the V gene TRBV7-2, with D possibly TRBD1 on 6 matching bases. This CDR3 is 15 amino acids long. Germline V lookup: CDR1 SGHTA, CDR2 FQGNSA. V was clipped by 10 bases and J by 8 bases, with 24 bases between them. Here the CDR3 DNA reads TGTGCCACTAGGTTGGGATATTCGGGACAAGATGAGCAGTTCTTC. Its protein is CATRLGYSGQDEQFF.